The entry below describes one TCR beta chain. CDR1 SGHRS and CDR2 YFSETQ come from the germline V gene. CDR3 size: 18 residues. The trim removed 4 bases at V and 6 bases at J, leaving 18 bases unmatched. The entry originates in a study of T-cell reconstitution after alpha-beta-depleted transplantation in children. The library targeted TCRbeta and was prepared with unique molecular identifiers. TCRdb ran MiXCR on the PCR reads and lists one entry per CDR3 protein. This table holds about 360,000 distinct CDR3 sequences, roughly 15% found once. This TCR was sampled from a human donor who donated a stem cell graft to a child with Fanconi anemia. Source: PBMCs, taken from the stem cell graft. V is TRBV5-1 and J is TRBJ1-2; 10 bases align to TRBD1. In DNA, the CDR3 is TGCGCCAGCAGCCCCTCCCCGGGACAGGGGCCCGCACCTGATGGCTACACCTTC. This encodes CASSPSPGQGPAPDGYTF.